This passage covers 26 T cell receptor beta chains from one sample sequenced in a study of T cells in Graves' hyperthyroidism and ophthalmopathy. The investigators amplified TCR beta CDR3 regions from RNA transcripts. In the first-round RT-PCR of the TCR CDR3, the HTBI primer set was used. From the multiplex PCR reads, TCRdb called clonotypes with MiXCR, one entry per CDR3 protein. Counted here are around 340,000 distinct CDR3 sequences, about a sixth occurring once; the ten biggest clones make up around a third. Input material: blood. These receptor sequences come from a woman aged 25-40 years with Graves' hyperthyroidism that later progressed to Graves' ophthalmopathy.

This clonotype was counted between two and nine times. The chain joins TRBV19 to TRBJ2-2, with 12 bases matching TRBD2. The CDR3 runs 16 residues. The ends lost 4 bases at V and 4 bases at J; junction bases unmatched: 4. Looked up from germline, CDR1 is LNHDA and CDR2 is SQIVND (reference sequence). The CDR3 spells CASSTLAGGSTGELFF. In DNA form, the CDR3 reads TGTGCCAGTAGTACCCTAGCGGGGGGGAGCACCGGGGAGCTGTTTTTT.

This clonotype was seen repeatedly, ten times or more. This chain uses TRBV27 with TRBJ2-7, with D uncertain. Germline-derived CDR1 and CDR2 are MNHEY and SMNVEV (reference sequence). Between the trimmed V and J ends, which lost 4 bases and 3 bases, there was a span of 4 bases. This CDR3 contains 11 residues. The CDR3 region has the DNA TGTGCCAGCAGTTCCCACTACGAGCAGTACTTC. This codes for CASSSHYEQYF.

Ten or more counts support this clonotype. The rearrangement uses TRBV19 and TRBJ2-5, with 8 bases fitting TRBD1. V dropped 6 bases and J dropped 6; count of bases not matched to a gene: 6. This CDR3 has 13 residues. CDR1 is LNHDA, CDR2 SQIVND, per germline (reference sequence). The DNA for the CDR3 is TGTGCCAGTAGCAGGGGGCGCAGACAGACCCAGTACTTC. This sequence encodes CASSRGRRQTQYF.

The chain links TRBV10-3 to TRBJ2-1, with D perhaps being TRBD1 or TRBD2 (6 bases each). Looked up from germline, CDR1 is ENHRY and CDR2 is SYGVKD. The V end lost 7 bases, the J end lost 6 bases, and 19 bases lay between the germline ends. The CDR3 loop spans 15 amino acids. The CDR3 region has the DNA TGTGCCATCACCCCGAGTGGGGGGCGCATCAATGAGCAGTTCTTC. Its translation: CAITPSGGRINEQFF.

This rearrangement joins TRBV4-2 to TRBJ2-1, with 11 bases identical to TRBD2. Germline CDR1 LGHNA, CDR2 YNFKEQ. Trimming at V came to 1 base and at J to 5 bases, leaving 1 base not matched to a gene. There are 15 residues in the CDR3. The CDR3 DNA reads as TGTGCCAGCAGCCAAGGACTAGCGGGGCACAATGAGCAGTTCTTC. As protein: CASSQGLAGHNEQFF.

The V call is TRBV12-3 or TRBV12-4, the J call TRBJ1-6, with 9 positions matching TRBD1. CDR3 size: 15 residues. V shed 6 bases, J shed 10 bases, and the junction held 10 bases outside the gene matches. The CDR3 coding sequence is TGTGCCAGCAGGCCTCCAAGGACAGGGGTCTCACCCCTCCACTTT. This translates into CASRPPRTGVSPLHF.

This clonotype was observed at least ten times. The chain uses TRBV6-5 and TRBJ2-3; D perhaps matches TRBD1 (6 bases). Germline V gene sequence: CDR1 MNHEY, CDR2 SVGAGI. This CDR3 comprises 20 residues. Trimming took off 2 bases at V and 0 bases at J, with 24 bases between the two ends. The CDR3 region has the DNA TGTGCCAGCAGTTACGGAAGAGGGGGACGGGTTTTGGGTAGCACAGATACGCAGTATTTT. The encoded protein is CASSYGRGGRVLGSTDTQYF.

This clonotype was seen repeatedly, ten times or more. CDR3 in amino acids: CASSPNDRAPYEQYF. In nucleotides, the CDR3 is TGTGCCAGCTCACCGAACGACAGGGCGCCCTACGAGCAGTACTTC. J is TRBJ2-7 and V is TRBV18, with TRBD1 matching over 7 bases. Germline CDR1 is KGHSH and CDR2 is LQKENI. The CDR3 consists of 15 residues. The trim removed 3 bases at V and 2 bases at J, leaving 7 bases unmatched.

This clonotype was detected ten times or more. V gene TRBV6-6 combines with J gene TRBJ1-1; D not resolved. The V gene lost 2 bases and the J gene lost 8 bases, with 18 bases spanning the gap. The CDR3 has 15 amino acids. The germline V gene encodes CDR1 MNHNY and CDR2 SVGAGI (reference sequence). In DNA, the CDR3 is TGTGCCAGCAGTTACGAATACCGGACTAGACAAGAAGCTTTCTTT. This translates into CASSYEYRTRQEAFF.

This clonotype turned up a few times. The chain employs TRBV7-9 and TRBJ1-1, with D possibly matching TRBD1 (5 bases). V was shortened by 4 bases and J by 0 bases, with 9 bases between the two germline ends. This CDR3 spans 14 amino acids. The germline V gene encodes CDR1 SEHNR and CDR2 FQNEAQ (reference sequence). CDR3 bases: TGTGCCAGCAGCTCCCAGGGTATGAACACTGAAGCTTTCTTT. As protein: CASSSQGMNTEAFF. Based on the CDR3 plus reference TRBV7-9 and TRBJ1-1, the full variable domain is DTGVSQNPRHKITKRGQNVTFRCDPISEHNRLYWYRQTLGQGPEFLTYFQNEAQLEKSRLLSDRFSAERPKGSFSTLEIQRTEQGDSAMYLCASSSQGMNTEAFFGQGTRLTVV.

This clonotype has ten or more counts. This chain joins TRBV20-1 and TRBJ1-1; maybe TRBD1 (6 bases). Trimming stripped 0 bases from V and 8 bases from J, with 22 bases between. CDR3 length equals 16 residues. Germline CDR1 is DFQATT and CDR2 is SNEGSKA (reference sequence). In DNA form, the CDR3 reads TGCAGTGCTAGAGATTATCAGGTGGACAGCCAACGGGAAGCTTTCTTT. This translates into CSARDYQVDSQREAFF.

There are many counts of this clonotype. The chain uses TRBV2 and TRBJ1-2; D is undetermined. This CDR3 has 15 amino acids. Trimming removed 7 bases at V and 3 bases at J, with 18 bases between. Germline V gene sequence: CDR1 SNHLY, CDR2 FYNNEI. CDR3 in amino acids: CASTNLRVEDYGYTF. As DNA, the CDR3 is TGTGCCAGCACCAACCTGAGGGTAGAGGACTATGGCTACACCTTC.

This clonotype was seen a few times. The chain uses TRBV24-1 and TRBJ2-1; 7 positions agree with TRBD2. Germline V gene lookup returns CDR1 KGHDR and CDR2 SFDVKD. V lost 1 base and J lost 0; bases outside the gene matches: 23. The CDR3 covers 23 residues. The DNA of the CDR3 is TGTGCCACCAGTGATTTCAGGGAAGCTTGGCTAGCGGAGGCCCCGAGCTCCTACAATGAGCAGTTCTTC. Translation gives CATSDFREAWLAEAPSSYNEQFF.

This clonotype occurred a few times. The V and J genes are TRBV14 and TRBJ2-5; the match to TRBD2 covers 11 bases. The J segment lost 5 bases and the V segment lost 4 bases, leaving 6 bases of the junction unmatched. Germline CDR1 SGHDN, CDR2 FVKESK. The CDR3 has 15 residues. CDR3 amino acids: CASSPLAGDRETQYF. The CDR3 DNA sequence: TGTGCCAGCAGCCCACTAGCGGGGGATAGGGAGACCCAGTACTTC. The full variable domain, rest sourced from reference TRBV14 and TRBJ2-5, is EAGVTQFPSHSVIEKGQTVTLRCDPISGHDNLYWYRRVMGKEIKFLLHFVKESKQDESGMPNNRFLAERTGGTYSTLKVQPAELEDSGVYFCASSPLAGDRETQYFGPGTRLLVL.

As regards this clonotype: A read error is possible here, since a much larger clone lies one base away. As the CDR3 is not closed by the conserved phenylalanine or tryptophan, this likely results from a read error. The V gene is TRBV6-1, the J gene TRBJ2-7, with D perhaps TRBD1 (5 bases). This CDR3 region has 12 residues. V was cut by 3 bases and J by 6 bases, with 9 bases left in between. CDR1 is MNHNS, CDR2 SASEGT, per germline. The CDR3 DNA is TGTGCCAGCAGTGATCACAGGACCGAGCAGTACCTC. Its protein product is CASSDHRTEQYL.

This clonotype showed up many times. The V and J genes are TRBV28 and TRBJ2-1, with a tentative D call TRBD2 (7 bases). The CDR3 length is 15 residues. Germline loops: CDR1 MDHEN, CDR2 SYDVKM. V was clipped by 4 bases and J by 4 bases, with 14 bases between them. The CDR3 coding sequence is TGTGCCAGCAGTTCCGGGGGGCAAGGGTACAATGAGCAGTTCTTC. It encodes CASSSGGQGYNEQFF. The full variable domain, with the rest looked up from reference TRBV28 and TRBJ2-1, is DVKVTQSSRYLVKRTGEKVFLECVQDMDHENMFWYRQDPGLGLRLIYFSYDVKMKEKGDIPEGYSVSREKKERFSLILESASTNQTSMYLCASSSGGQGYNEQFFGPGTRLTVL.

Many counts were recorded for this clonotype. The CDR3 DNA is TGTGCCACCAGCAGTGCAACAGGGGGAGCCTACGAGCAGTACTTC. Translated, it gives CATSSATGGAYEQYF. The chain uses TRBV15 and TRBJ2-7, with 8 bases lining up with TRBD1. Losses at the gene ends were 3 bases for V and 2 bases for J; bases not matched to a gene: 6. Germline CDR1 reads LNHNV; CDR2 reads YYDKDF (reference sequence). This CDR3 has 15 amino acids.

This clonotype was observed many times. This sequence joins TRBV9 and TRBJ1-1; D is unclear. The germline V gene has CDR1 SGDLS and CDR2 YYNGEE. CDR3 size: 14 residues. V was trimmed by 0 bases and J by 0 bases, leaving 6 bases between them. Written as DNA, the CDR3 is TGTGCCAGCAGCGTAGGGGTAGTGAACACTGAAGCTTTCTTT. It encodes CASSVGVVNTEAFF.

The V and J genes are TRBV29-1 and TRBJ1-2, with TRBD1 as a possible D gene (6 bases). The CDR3 length is 14 residues. The germline V gene encodes CDR1 SQVTM and CDR2 ANQGSEA. Trimming left V 4 bases short and J 0 bases short, with 12 bases between. CDR3: CSVGTVRSNYGYTF. The CDR3 coding sequence is TGCAGCGTTGGGACAGTAAGGTCTAACTATGGCTACACCTTC.

This clonotype was picked up many times. The rearrangement links TRBV10-3 to TRBJ2-5; 7 bases agree with TRBD1. Germline CDR1 reads ENHRY; CDR2 reads SYGVKD. V lost 9 bases to trimming and J lost 7 bases; unmatched junction nucleotides: 11. This CDR3 has 13 amino acids. The CDR3 protein is CAMTSDREGTQYF. The CDR3 coding sequence is TGTGCCATGACCTCCGACAGGGAAGGGACCCAGTACTTC.

This clonotype occurred many times. The DNA for the CDR3 is TGTGCCAGCAGCCCTCCGGACAGCTACAATGAGCAGTTCTTC. Translated: CASSPPDSYNEQFF. The chain has TRBV7-8 and TRBJ2-1; tentative D call: TRBD1 (6 bases). CDR3 length: 14 amino acids. V was pared by 5 bases and J by 3 bases, with 11 bases between. Germline loops: CDR1 SGHVS, CDR2 FQNEAQ.

This clonotype was observed many times. The rearrangement joins TRBV2 to TRBJ2-7; D is possibly TRBD1 (6 bases). Germline V lookup: CDR1 SNHLY, CDR2 FYNNEI. This CDR3 has 16 residues. Between the trimmed V and J ends, which lost 0 bases and 7 bases, there was a span of 19 bases. In DNA, the CDR3 is TGTGCCAGCAGTGAAGCGGGCACAGGGCTATGGGGAGAGCAGTACTTC. As protein: CASSEAGTGLWGEQYF.

This clonotype was seen only a few times. The junction departs from germline at one end; a sequencing error may be responsible. The CDR3 nucleotides read TGTGCCAGCAGTTTAGGGGACTATAGCAATCAGCCCCAGCATTTT. Residues: CASSLGDYSNQPQHF. The chain employs TRBV7-2 and TRBJ1-5; TRBD1 might be the D (5 bases). This CDR3 has 15 residues. Germline loops: CDR1 SGHTA, CDR2 FQGNSA.

This clonotype was seen at least ten times. The rearrangement joins TRBV12-3 or TRBV12-4 to TRBJ2-2; D remains ambiguous. The CDR3 is 14 residues long. V gave up 6 bases and J gave up 3 bases, with 11 bases separating them. The CDR3 DNA reads as TGTGCCAGCAGCTCCACGACATACACCGGGGAGCTGTTTTTT. Protein product: CASSSTTYTGELFF.

This clonotype was observed many times. The CDR3 region is CASSSTSWNTEAFF. The CDR3 DNA follows: TGTGCCAGCAGTTCGACCTCATGGAACACTGAAGCTTTCTTT. V gene TRBV28 combines with J gene TRBJ1-1; no definite D call. The CDR3 consists of 14 residues. Germline V lookup: CDR1 MDHEN, CDR2 SYDVKM. The V and J ends lost 4 bases and 1 base respectively, with 10 bases between them.

This clonotype was seen ten or more times. The V gene is TRBV7-8, the J gene TRBJ1-5; the D is unclear. The CDR3 is 13 amino acids. Germline values: CDR1 SGHVS, CDR2 FQNEAQ. V was trimmed by 1 base and J by 8 bases, leaving 9 bases between them. Written as DNA, the CDR3 is TGTGCCAGCAGCTTAGGAGGCCAGGAGCCCCAGCATTTT. Translating gives CASSLGGQEPQHF. Full variable domain (rest looked up from reference TRBV7-8 and TRBJ1-5): GAGVSQSPRYKVAKRGQDVALRCDPISGHVSLFWYQQALGQGPEFLTYFQNEAQLDKSGLPSDRFFAERPEGSVSTLKIQRTQQEDSAVYLCASSLGGQEPQHFGDGTRLSIL.